This record concerns one T cell receptor beta chain sequence. The assay was immunoSEQ multiplex PCR, and TCRdb's table has in-frame clones only and misses some. The sample holds about 98,000 clones, about 89% seen once. This sample is part of a study of blood T cell repertoires in COVID-19. Study-level background: COVID-19 samples collected from the United States, Italy and Spain covered acute and convalescent phases. PBMCs, B-cell-depleted T cells, or T cells were the source of the cDNA or gDNA that made up the material.

The V gene lost 0 bases and the J gene lost 0 bases, with 14 bases spanning the gap. The CDR3 is made up of 18 amino acids. Germline loops: CDR1 LGHDT, CDR2 YNNKEL (reference sequence). The TCR originated in a man aged 50 or older with acute or convalescent COVID-19. What was sequenced was peripheral blood. The chain is built from TRBV3-1 (or the pseudogene TRBV3-2) and TRBJ1-4; D might be TRBD1 (5 bases). The CDR3 reads CASSQEDRGKATNEKLFF. The CDR3, as DNA: TGTGCCAGCAGCCAAGAGGATAGGGGCAAAGCAACTAATGAAAAACTGTTTTTT.